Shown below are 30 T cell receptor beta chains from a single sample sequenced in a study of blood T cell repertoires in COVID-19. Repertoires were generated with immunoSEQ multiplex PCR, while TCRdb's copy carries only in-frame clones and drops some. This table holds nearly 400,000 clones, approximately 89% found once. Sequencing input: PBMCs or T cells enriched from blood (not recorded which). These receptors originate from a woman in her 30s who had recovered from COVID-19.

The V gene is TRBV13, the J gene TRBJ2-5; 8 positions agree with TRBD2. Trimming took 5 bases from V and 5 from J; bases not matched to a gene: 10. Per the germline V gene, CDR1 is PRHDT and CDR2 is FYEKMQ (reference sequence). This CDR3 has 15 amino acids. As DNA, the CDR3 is TGTGCCAGCAGCATCGGGACTAGAGAGTGGGAGACCCAGTACTTC. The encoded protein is CASSIGTREWETQYF. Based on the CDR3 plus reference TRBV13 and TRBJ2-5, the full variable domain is AAGVIQSPRHLIKEKRETATLKCYPIPRHDTVYWYQQGPGQDPQFLISFYEKMQSDKGSIPDRFSAQQFSDYHSELNMSSLELGDSALYFCASSIGTREWETQYFGPGTRLLVL.

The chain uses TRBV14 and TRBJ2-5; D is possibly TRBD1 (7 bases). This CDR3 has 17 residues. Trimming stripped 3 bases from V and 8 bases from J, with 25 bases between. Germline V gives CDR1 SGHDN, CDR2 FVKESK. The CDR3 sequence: CASSHSSMAGQLVTQYF. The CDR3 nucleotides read TGTGCCAGCAGCCACTCATCTATGGCGGGACAGTTGGTAACCCAGTACTTC.

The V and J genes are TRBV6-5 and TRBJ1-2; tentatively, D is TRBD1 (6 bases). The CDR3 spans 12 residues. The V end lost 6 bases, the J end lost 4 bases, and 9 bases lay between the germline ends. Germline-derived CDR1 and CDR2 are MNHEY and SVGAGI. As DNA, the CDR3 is TGTGCCAGCAGAAAGGACAGCTATGGCTACACCTTC. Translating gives CASRKDSYGYTF.

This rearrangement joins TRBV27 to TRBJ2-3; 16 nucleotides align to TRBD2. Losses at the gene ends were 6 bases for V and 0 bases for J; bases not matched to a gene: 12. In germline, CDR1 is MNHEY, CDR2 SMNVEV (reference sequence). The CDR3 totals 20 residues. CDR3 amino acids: CASSAAGGLAGGRSTDTQYF. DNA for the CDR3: TGTGCCAGCAGCGCCGCCGGGGGACTAGCGGGGGGGAGAAGCACAGATACGCAGTATTTT.

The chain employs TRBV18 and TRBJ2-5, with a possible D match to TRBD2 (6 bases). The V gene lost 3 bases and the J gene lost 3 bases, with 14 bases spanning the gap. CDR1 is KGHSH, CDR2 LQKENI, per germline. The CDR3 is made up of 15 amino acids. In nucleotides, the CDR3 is TGTGCCAGCTCACCTAAGGGACTGTGGGAAGAGACCCAGTACTTC. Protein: CASSPKGLWEETQYF.

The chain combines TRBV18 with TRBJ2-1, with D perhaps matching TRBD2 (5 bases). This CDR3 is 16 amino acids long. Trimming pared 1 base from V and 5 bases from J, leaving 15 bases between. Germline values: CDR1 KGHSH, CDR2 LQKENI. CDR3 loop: CASSPLSRGLNNEQFF. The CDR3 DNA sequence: TGTGCCAGCTCACCACTGAGTCGGGGATTGAACAATGAGCAGTTCTTC.

The CDR3 loop is CASSLTGQGFYGYTF. The CDR3 region has the DNA TGTGCCAGCAGCTTAACGGGACAGGGTTTCTATGGCTACACCTTC. This chain uses TRBV7-3 with TRBJ1-2; 9 positions match TRBD1. The V segment lost 0 bases and the J segment 4 bases; nucleotides outside the gene matches: 3. CDR3 length: 15 residues. The V gene's germline CDR1 is SGHTA and CDR2 FQGTGA.

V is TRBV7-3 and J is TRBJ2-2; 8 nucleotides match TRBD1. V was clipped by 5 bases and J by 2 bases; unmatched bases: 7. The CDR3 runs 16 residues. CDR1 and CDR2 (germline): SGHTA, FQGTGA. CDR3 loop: CASSLPGQANTGELFF. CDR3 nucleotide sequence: TGTGCCAGCAGCCTACCGGGACAGGCTAACACCGGGGAGCTGTTTTTT.

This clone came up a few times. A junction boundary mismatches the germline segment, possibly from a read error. The CDR3 here is CAWSMRLPYGQYF. The CDR3 coding sequence is TGTGCCTGGAGTATGAGACTCCCCTACGGGCAGTACTTC. The chain uses TRBV30 and TRBJ2-7; no reliable D call. The CDR3 is 13 residues long. Germline V lookup: CDR1 GTSNPN, CDR2 SVGIG (reference sequence).

CDR3 sequence: CASSPKDRSGEKLFF. CDR3 sequence (DNA): TGTGCCAGCAGCCCCAAGGACAGGTCAGGTGAAAAACTGTTTTTT. This chain joins TRBV7-9 and TRBJ1-4, with 7 bases identical to TRBD1. The V and J ends lost 5 bases and 7 bases, in that order; junction bases with no gene match: 10. The CDR3 length is 15 residues. CDR1 and CDR2 (germline): SEHNR, FQNEAQ (reference sequence). Full variable domain (remainder filled in from reference TRBV7-9 and TRBJ1-4): DTGVSQNPRHKITKRGQNVTFRCDPISEHNRLYWYRQTLGQGPEFLTYFQNEAQLEKSRLLSDRFSAERPKGSFSTLEIQRTEQGDSAMYLCASSPKDRSGEKLFFGSGTQLSVL.

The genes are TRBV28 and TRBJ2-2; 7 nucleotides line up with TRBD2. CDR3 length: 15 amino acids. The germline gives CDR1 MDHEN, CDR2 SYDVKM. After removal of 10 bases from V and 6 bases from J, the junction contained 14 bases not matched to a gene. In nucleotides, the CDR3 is TGTGCCACCAGCCCGGGGGGAGGGCGGGCCGGGGAGCTGTTTTTT. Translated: CATSPGGGRAGELFF.

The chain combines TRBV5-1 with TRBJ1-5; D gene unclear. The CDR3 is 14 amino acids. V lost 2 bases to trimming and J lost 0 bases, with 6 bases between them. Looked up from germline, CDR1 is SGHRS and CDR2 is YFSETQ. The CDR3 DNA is TGCGCCAGCAGCTTCGGGGATAGCAATCAGCCCCAGCATTTT. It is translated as CASSFGDSNQPQHF.

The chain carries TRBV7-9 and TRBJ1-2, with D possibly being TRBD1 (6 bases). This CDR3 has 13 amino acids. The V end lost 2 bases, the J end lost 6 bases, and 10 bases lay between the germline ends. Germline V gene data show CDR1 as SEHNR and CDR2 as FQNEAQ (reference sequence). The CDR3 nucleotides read TGTGCCAGCAGCTTAATCCAGGGGCATGGCTACACCTTC. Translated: CASSLIQGHGYTF.

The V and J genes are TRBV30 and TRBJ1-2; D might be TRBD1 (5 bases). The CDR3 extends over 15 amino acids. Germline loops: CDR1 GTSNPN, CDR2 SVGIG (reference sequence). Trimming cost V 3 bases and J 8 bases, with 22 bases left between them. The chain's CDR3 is CAWSASRVRGVGYTF. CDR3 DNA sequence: TGTGCCTGGAGCGCCAGCAGGGTCCGTGGAGTAGGCTACACCTTC.

Here the CDR3 DNA reads TGTGCCAGCAGAAAAGAACAGGGGATCCACGAGCAGTACTTC. Its protein is CASRKEQGIHEQYF. The chain is built from TRBV7-8 and TRBJ2-7, with 7 bases aligning to TRBD1. Trimming took 6 bases from V and 5 from J; bases not matched to a gene: 10. The germline V gene has CDR1 SGHVS and CDR2 FQNEAQ. The CDR3 consists of 14 residues.

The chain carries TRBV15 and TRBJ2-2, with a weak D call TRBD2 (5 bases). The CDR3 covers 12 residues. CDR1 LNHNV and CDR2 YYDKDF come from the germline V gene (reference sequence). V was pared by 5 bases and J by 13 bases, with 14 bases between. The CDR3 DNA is TGTGCCACCAGCGAGAGTTCCCTAGCGCTGTTTTTT. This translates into CATSESSLALFF.

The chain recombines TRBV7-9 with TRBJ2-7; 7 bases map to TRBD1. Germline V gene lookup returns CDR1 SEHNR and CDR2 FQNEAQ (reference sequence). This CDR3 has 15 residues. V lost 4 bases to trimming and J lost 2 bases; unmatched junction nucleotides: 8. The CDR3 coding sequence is TGTGCCAGCAGCTCCTCCGGGACAGAAACCTACGAGCAGTACTTC. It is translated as CASSSSGTETYEQYF.

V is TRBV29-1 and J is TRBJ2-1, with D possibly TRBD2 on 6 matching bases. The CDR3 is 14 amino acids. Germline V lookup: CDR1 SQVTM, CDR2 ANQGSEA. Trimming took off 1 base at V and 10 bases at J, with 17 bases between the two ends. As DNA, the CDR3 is TGCAGCGTTGAAGGACTAGTCGCAGCGGCGGAGCAGTTCTTC. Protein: CSVEGLVAAAEQFF.

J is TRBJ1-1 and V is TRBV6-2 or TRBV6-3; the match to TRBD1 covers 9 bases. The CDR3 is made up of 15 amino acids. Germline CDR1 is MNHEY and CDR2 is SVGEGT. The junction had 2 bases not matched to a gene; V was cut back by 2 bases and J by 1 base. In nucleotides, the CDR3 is TGTGCCAGCAGTTACACGGGACAGGGGAACACTGAAGCTTTCTTT. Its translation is CASSYTGQGNTEAFF.

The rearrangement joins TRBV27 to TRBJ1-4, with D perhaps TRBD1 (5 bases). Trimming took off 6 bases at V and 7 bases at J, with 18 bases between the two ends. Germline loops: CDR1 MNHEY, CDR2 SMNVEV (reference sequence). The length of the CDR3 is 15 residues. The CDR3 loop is CASRVSGRRSEKLFF. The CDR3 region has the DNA TGTGCCAGCAGGGTTTCAGGGAGGAGGAGTGAAAAACTGTTTTTT.

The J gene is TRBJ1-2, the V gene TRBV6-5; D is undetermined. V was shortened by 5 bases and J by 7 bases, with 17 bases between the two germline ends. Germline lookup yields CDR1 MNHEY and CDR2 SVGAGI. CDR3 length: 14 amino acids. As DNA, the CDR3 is TGTGCCAGCAGTCCCCGGGGTTTGGGTCGTGGCTACACCTTC. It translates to CASSPRGLGRGYTF.

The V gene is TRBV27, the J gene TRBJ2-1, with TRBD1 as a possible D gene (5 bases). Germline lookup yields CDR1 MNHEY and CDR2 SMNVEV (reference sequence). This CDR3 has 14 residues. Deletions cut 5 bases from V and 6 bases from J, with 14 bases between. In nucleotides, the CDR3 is TGTGCCAGCAGTCGGACGGTTCAGGGCAATGAGCAGTTCTTC. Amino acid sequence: CASSRTVQGNEQFF.

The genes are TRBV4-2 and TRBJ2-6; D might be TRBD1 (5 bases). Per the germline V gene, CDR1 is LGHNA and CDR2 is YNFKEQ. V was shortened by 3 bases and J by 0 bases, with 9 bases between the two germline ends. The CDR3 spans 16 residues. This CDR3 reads CASSQGQGSGANVLTF. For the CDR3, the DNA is TGTGCCAGCAGCCAGGGCCAGGGCTCTGGGGCCAACGTCCTGACTTTC.

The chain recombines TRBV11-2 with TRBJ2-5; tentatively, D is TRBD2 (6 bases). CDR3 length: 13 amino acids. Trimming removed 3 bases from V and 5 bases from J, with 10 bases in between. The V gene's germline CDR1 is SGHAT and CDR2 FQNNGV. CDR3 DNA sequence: TGTGCCAGCAGCTTTGGGGGGAGTGAGACCCAGTACTTC. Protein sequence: CASSFGGSETQYF.

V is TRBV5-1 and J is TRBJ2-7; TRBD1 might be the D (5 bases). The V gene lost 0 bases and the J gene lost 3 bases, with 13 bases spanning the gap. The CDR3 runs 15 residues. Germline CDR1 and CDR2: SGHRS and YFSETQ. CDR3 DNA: TGCGCCAGCAGCTTGGCTCTGGCAGGGTTCTACGAGCAGTACTTC. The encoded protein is CASSLALAGFYEQYF.

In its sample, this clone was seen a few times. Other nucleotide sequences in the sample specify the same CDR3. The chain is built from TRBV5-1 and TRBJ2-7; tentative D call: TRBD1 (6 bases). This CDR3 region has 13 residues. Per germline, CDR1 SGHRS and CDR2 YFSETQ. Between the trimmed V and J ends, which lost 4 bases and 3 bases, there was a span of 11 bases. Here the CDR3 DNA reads TGCGCCAGCAGCGCCGGACAGAACTACGAGCAGTACTTC. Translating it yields CASSAGQNYEQYF. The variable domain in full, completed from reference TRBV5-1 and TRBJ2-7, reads KAGVTQTPRYLIKTRGQQVTLSCSPISGHRSVSWYQQTPGQGLQFLFEYFSETQRNKGNFPGRFSGRQFSNSRSEMNVSTLELGDSALYLCASSAGQNYEQYFGPGTRLTVT.

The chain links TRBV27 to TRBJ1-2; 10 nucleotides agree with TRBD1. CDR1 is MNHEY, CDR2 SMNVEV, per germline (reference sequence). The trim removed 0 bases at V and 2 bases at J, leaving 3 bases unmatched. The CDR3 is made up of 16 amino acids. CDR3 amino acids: CASSLSTGQGNYGYTF. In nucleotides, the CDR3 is TGTGCCAGCAGTTTATCCACGGGACAGGGGAACTATGGCTACACCTTC.

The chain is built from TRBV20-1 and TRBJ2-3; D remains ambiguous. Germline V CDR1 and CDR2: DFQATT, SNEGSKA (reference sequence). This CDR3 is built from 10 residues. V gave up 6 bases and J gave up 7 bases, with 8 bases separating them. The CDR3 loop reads CSAKRYTQYF. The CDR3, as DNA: TGCAGTGCCAAGAGGTATACGCAGTATTTT.

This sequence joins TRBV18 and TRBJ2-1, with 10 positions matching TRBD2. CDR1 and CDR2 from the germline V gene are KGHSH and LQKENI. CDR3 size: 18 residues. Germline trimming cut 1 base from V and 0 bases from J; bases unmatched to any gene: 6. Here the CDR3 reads CASSPRSGRPSSYNEQFF. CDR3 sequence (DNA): TGTGCCAGCTCACCACGTAGCGGGAGGCCTAGCTCCTACAATGAGCAGTTCTTC. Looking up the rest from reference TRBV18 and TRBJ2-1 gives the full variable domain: NAGVMQNPRHLVRRRGQEARLRCSPMKGHSHVYWYRQLPEEGLKFMVYLQKENIIDESGMPKERFSAEFPKEGPSILRIQQVVRGDSAAYFCASSPRSGRPSSYNEQFFGPGTRLTVL.

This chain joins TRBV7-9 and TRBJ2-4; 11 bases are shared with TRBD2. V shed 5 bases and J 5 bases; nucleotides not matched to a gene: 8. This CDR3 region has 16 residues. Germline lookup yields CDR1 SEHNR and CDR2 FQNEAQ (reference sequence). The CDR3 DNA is TGTGCCAGCAGCACTTGGACTAGCGGGTCTCAAAACATTCAGTACTTC. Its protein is CASSTWTSGSQNIQYF.